A selection of T cell receptor beta chains follows, all from one sample in a study of T cells in Graves' hyperthyroidism and ophthalmopathy. TCRdb re-analysed the multiplex PCR reads in MiXCR, keeping a single row per CDR3 protein. The sample holds more than 550,000 distinct CDR3 sequences, over 15% seen once. Material for sequencing was blood. The receptors derive from a woman in her fifties or sixties with Graves' hyperthyroidism that later progressed to Graves' ophthalmopathy. The conserved cysteine and the conserved F or W are not part of the CDR3 here.

CDR3 protein,J gene,CDR3 length,V gene
SARGETGATYEQY,TRBJ2-7,13,TRBV20-1
ASSPGLGVEETQY,TRBJ2-5,13,TRBV18
ASCGGNTEAF,TRBJ1-1,10,TRBV10-2
ATSRGWSRTSGVSEQF,TRBJ2-1,16,TRBV15
ASSRSGDRRNEKLF,TRBJ1-4,14,TRBV5-1
ASSLGGIEQY,TRBJ2-7,10,TRBV7-2
ASSEGSNIAKNIQY,TRBJ2-4,14,TRBV11-2
ASSLDGAMNTEAF,TRBJ1-1,13,TRBV5-1
ASSPGFISNQPQH,TRBJ1-5,13,TRBV18
ASSYSAGGNNEQF,TRBJ2-1,13,TRBV6-2/TRBV6-3
ASSQVASGGLTGELF,TRBJ2-2,15,TRBV3-1
ASGPPQGSYGYT,TRBJ1-2,12,TRBV12-5
ASQTGPGNTIY,TRBJ1-3,11,TRBV6-1
SARGQGYEQY,TRBJ2-7,10,TRBV20-1
ATRLDTDTQY,TRBJ2-3,10,TRBV10-3
ASSQSEPSEKLF,TRBJ1-4,12,TRBV3-1
ASSPRTAGGETQY,TRBJ2-5,13,TRBV7-2
ASSQDLDPPLH,TRBJ1-6,11,TRBV4-1
ASSLGVTGNTIY,TRBJ1-3,12,TRBV7-9
ASSGGEGTEAF,TRBJ1-1,11,TRBV5-1
ASSLTLAGGELF,TRBJ2-2,12,TRBV7-3
ASSEAGQYGYT,TRBJ1-2,11,TRBV6-1